This T cell receptor beta chain was recovered during a study of shared clonotypes between healthy human individuals (dated by TCRdb to 2018 to 2020). Study-level background: The cohort comprised a couple of women and three men aged 18 to 49 years. To estimate repertoire size and how much clonotypes are shared between individuals, the study performed deep sequencing of blood TCR repertoires from about 5 healthy adults. Different laboratories and diverse techniques were used to prepare libraries and sequence TCR repertoires, to increase sequencing depth and limit assay-specific biases. Each donor's leukapheresis produced roughly between about 0.8 and 10 billion PBMCs.

A remark on this clone: This clone's antigen is unknown. No quality values exist for individual bases; no much larger clone is one base distant.

Donors were healthy HIV-negative adults with no recently reported acute infections or vaccinations. Every donor was a Caucasian adult living in Nashville, Tennessee, USA. For unsorted samples, 90 million or so PBMCs were counted, and genomic DNA was extracted using the QIAamp DNA Blood Mini kit. Blood was collected by leukapheresis, and PBMCs were isolated by Ficoll-Histopaque density gradient centrifugation and then cryopreserved in liquid nitrogen vapor phase. The study at large found these results: The small number of donors limited the genetic and exposure-history diversity represented. Sampling was limited to blood, and TCR repertoires in tissue likely differ from TCR repertoires in blood. Pairwise subsampling indicated that sequencing depth was expected to affect the degree of clonotype sharing among donors.

TCR CDR3 regions were amplified from genomic DNA by multiplex PCR using the deep immunoSEQ assay. Extracted genomic DNA from each cell subset was distributed evenly across all wells of several immunoSEQ 96-well plates, and each plate was treated as a replicate. For unsorted PBMC, roughly 330 ng genomic DNA, equal to tens of thousands of T cell genomes, was loaded into each replicate PCR. Genomic DNA from unsorted PBMC was sequenced over ten immunoSEQ deep assay plates. The purified libraries were quantified using a Qubit 3.0 fluorometer, sized with a Bioanalyzer 2100, and then quantified again using the KAPA Library Quantification kit. Each immunoSEQ 96-well plate was sequenced on its own single-read 150-cycle Illumina NextSeq 550 flow cell. On the authors' methods: Because the immunoSEQ output included only junctional sequences and no quality scores, the filtering could not be the same as the filtering used for full-length reads. Sequences were annotated with PyIR, a Python wrapper for IgBLAST v1.9, and V/J genes and CDR3 were assigned using IMGT germline references. Reads with weak V/J assignments (E-value above 1e-6), missing CDR3, stop codons, out-of-frame junctions, or ambiguous translated residues were removed. V3J clonotypes were defined as sequences sharing an identical inferred V gene, J gene, and CDR3 amino acid sequence. Percentage overlap between repertoires was computed as shared unique clonotypes divided by the size of the smaller repertoire. Repertoire richness was assessed with RTK rarefaction, the Chao1 estimator, and Recon v2.1 estimates of unobserved clonotypes. Sourced from immuneACCESS, this table was stored by TCRdb with only in-frame sequences that have V and J called. A share of the clones is absent; for the studies checked, an unresolved V gene accounts for under half, and the remainder has no known explanation. V, J and clone size reflect that table, while D and trimming were determined from the DNA. Here the sample has about half a million clones; roughly 77% occur a single time. Of the sample, approximately 13% is held by the ten largest clones.

This TCR was sampled from a woman aged 40 to 49 in good health. Some clones in this sample may be carry-over from other donors' samples. The sample was PBMCs.

The encoded CDR3 is CASRTLSGRKETQYF. The DNA is TGTGCCAGCAGGACGCTGAGCGGGAGGAAAGAGACCCAGTACTTC. The V gene is TRBV6-5 and the J gene is TRBJ2-5, with 9 central nucleotides matching TRBD2. The germline V gene provides CDR1 MNHEY and CDR2 SVGAGI. From cysteine to phenylalanine, the CDR3 is 15 amino acids long. Here the CDR3 DNA is all that survives: 45 bases in frame from base 1. After removal of 6 bases from V and 3 bases from J, the junction retains 8 bases not matched to a gene.